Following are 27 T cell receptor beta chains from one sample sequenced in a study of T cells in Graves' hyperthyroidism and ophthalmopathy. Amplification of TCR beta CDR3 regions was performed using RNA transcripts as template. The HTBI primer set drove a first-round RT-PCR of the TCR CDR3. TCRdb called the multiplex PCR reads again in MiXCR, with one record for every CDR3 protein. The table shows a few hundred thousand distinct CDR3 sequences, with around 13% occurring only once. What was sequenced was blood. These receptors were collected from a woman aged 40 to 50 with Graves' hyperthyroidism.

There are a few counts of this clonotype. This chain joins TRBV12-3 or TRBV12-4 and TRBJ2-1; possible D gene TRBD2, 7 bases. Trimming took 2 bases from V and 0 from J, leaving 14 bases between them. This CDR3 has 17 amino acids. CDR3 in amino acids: CASSLRGGSGSYNEQFF. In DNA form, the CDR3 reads TGTGCCAGCAGTTTAAGGGGGGGCTCCGGCTCCTACAATGAGCAGTTCTTC.

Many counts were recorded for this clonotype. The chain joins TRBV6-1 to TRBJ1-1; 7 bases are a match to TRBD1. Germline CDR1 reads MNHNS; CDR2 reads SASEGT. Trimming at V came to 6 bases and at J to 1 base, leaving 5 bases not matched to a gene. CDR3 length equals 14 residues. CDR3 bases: TGTGCCAGCAGAGACAGGGTCGCGAACACTGAAGCTTTCTTT. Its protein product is CASRDRVANTEAFF.

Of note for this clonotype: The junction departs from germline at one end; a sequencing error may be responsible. The CDR3 loop reads CSARAQGAFENEQYF. CDR3 nucleotide sequence: TGCAGTGCGAGAGCGCAGGGGGCGTTCGAGAACGAGCAGTACTTC. This sequence joins TRBV20-1 and TRBJ2-7; 8 bases map to TRBD1. Germline V gene sequence: CDR1 DFQATT, CDR2 SNEGSKA (reference sequence). The CDR3 runs to 15 residues.

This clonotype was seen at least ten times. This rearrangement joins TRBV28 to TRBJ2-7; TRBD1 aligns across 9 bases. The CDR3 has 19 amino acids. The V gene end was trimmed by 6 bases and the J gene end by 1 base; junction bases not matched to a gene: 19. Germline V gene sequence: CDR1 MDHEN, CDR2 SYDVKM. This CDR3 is CASRGNRGRIYGISYEQYF. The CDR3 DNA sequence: TGTGCCAGCAGGGGTAACAGGGGGCGAATCTACGGGATATCCTACGAGCAGTACTTC.

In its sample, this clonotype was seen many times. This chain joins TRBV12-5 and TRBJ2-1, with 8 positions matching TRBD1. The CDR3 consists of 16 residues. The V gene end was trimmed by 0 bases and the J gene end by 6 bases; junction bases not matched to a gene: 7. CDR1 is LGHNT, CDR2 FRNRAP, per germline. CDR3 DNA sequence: TGTGCTAGTGGTTTGGTAAGACAGGGGATCGGCAATGAGCAGTTCTTC. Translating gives CASGLVRQGIGNEQFF.

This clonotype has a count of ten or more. DNA for the CDR3: TGCAGTGCTAGAGATGGAGTGGGACAAGAGACCCAGTACTTC. This gives the protein CSARDGVGQETQYF. V and J are TRBV20-1 and TRBJ2-5; D ambiguous. V was shortened by 0 bases and J by 2 bases, with 10 bases between the two germline ends. The CDR3 extends over 14 amino acids. The germline CDR1 and CDR2 sequences are DFQATT and SNEGSKA (reference sequence).

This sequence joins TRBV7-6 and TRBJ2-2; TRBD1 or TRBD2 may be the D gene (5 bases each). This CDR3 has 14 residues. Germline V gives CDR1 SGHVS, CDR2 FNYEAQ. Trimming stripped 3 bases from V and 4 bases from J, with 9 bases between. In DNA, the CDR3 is TGTGCCAGCAGCTTTGGGGACGGCACCGGGGAGCTGTTTTTT. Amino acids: CASSFGDGTGELFF.

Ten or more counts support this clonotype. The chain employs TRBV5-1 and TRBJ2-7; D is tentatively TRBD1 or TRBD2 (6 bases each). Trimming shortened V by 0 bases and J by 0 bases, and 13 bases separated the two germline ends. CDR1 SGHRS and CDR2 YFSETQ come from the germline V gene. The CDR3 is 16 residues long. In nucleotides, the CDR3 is TGCGCCAGCAGCTTGGATTTTGGAGGGGGCTCCTACGAGCAGTACTTC. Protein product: CASSLDFGGGSYEQYF.

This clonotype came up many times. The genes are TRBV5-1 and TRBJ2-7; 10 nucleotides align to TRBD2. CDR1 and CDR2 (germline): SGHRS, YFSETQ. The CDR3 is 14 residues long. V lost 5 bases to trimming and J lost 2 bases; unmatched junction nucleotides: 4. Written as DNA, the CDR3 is TGCGCCAGCAGAGGCGGGACTAGCGCCTACGAGCAGTACTTC. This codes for CASRGGTSAYEQYF.

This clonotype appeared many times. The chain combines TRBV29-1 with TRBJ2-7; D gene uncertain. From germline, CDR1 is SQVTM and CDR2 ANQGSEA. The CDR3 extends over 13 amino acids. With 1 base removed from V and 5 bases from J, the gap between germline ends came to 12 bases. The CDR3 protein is CSVEGQSVHEQYF. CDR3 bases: TGCAGCGTTGAAGGGCAGTCTGTCCACGAGCAGTACTTC.

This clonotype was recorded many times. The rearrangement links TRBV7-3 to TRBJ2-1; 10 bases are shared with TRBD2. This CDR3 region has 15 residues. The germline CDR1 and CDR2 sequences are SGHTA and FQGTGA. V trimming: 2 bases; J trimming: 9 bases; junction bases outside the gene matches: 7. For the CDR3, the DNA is TGTGCCAGCAGCTTAGCTAGCGGGAGTATGAGTGAGCAGTTCTTC. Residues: CASSLASGSMSEQFF.

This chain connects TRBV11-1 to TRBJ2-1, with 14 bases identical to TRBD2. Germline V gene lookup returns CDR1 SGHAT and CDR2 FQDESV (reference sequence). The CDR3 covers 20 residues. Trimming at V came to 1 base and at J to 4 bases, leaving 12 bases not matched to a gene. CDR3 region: CASSLVGGTSGSPRYNEQFF. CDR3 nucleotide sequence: TGTGCCAGCAGCTTAGTAGGAGGGACTAGCGGGAGTCCACGATACAATGAGCAGTTCTTC.

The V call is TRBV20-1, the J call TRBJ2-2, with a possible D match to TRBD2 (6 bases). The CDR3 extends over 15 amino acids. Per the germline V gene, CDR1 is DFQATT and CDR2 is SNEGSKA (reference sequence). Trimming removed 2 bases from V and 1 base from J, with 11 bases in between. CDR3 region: CSARLRDRNTGELFF. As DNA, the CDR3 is TGCAGTGCTAGATTGCGGGATAGGAACACCGGGGAGCTGTTTTTT.

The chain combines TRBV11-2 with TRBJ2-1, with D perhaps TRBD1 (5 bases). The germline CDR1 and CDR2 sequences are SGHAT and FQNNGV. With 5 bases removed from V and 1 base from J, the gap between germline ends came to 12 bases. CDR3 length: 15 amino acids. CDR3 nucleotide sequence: TGTGCCAGCAGCATAGTACAGGTTTCCTACAATGAGCAGTTCTTC. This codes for CASSIVQVSYNEQFF.

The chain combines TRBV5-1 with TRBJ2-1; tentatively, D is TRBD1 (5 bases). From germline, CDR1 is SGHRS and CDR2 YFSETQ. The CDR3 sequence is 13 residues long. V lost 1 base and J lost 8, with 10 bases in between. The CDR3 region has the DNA TGCGCCAGCAGCTTGCAGGGATACGATGAGCAGTTCTTC. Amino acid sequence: CASSLQGYDEQFF.

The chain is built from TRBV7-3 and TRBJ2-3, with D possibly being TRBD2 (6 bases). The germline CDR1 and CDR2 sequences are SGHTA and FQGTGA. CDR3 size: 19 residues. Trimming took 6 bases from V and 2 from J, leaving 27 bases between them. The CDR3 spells CASSYMTGSRAGTTDTQYF. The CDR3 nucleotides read TGTGCCAGCAGTTATATGACGGGTTCTCGGGCGGGGACCACAGATACGCAGTATTTT.

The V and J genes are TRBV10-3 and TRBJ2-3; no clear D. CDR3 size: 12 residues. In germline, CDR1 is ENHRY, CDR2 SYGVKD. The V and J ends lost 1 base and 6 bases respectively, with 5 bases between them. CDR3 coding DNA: TGTGCCATCAGTGAGTTCGATGATACGCAGTATTTT. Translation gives CAISEFDDTQYF.

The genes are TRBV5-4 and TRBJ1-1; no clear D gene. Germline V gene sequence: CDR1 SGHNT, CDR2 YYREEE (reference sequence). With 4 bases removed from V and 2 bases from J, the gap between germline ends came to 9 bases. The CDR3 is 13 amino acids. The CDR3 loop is CASSAPSNTEAFF. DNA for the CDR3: TGTGCCAGCAGCGCCCCCTCCAACACTGAAGCTTTCTTT.

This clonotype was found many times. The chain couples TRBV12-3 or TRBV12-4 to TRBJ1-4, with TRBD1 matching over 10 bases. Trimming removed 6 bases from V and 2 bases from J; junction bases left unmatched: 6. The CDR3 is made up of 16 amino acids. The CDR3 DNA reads TGTGCCAGCAGGAGGGGGGACAGGGGCACTAATGAAAAACTGTTTTTT. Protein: CASRRGDRGTNEKLFF.

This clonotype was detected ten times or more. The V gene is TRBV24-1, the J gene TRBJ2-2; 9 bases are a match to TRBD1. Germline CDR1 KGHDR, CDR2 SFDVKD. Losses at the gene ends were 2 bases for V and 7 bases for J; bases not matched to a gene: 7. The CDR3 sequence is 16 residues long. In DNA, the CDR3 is TGTGCCACCAGTGATTGGGGACAGGGCGTTAGCGGGGAGCTGTTTTTT. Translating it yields CATSDWGQGVSGELFF.

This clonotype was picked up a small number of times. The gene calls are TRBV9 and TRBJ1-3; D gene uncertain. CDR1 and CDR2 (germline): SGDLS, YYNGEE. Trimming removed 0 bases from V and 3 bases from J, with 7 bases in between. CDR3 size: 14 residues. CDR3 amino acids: CASSVGSNGNTIYF. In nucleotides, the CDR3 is TGTGCCAGCAGCGTAGGTTCCAATGGAAACACCATATATTTT.

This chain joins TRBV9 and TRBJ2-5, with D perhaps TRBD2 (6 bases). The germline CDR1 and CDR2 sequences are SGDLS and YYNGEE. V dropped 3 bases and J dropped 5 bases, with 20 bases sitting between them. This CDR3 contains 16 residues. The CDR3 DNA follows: TGTGCCAGCAGCGCCTCCGGGACTCCCACCGTGGAGACCCAGTACTTC. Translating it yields CASSASGTPTVETQYF.

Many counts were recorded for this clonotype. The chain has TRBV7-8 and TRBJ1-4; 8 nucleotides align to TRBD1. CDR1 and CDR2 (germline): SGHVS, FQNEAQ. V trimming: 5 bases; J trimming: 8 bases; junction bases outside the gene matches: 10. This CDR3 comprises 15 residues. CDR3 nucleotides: TGTGCCAGCAGCCCGCGGACAGGGTTAAGGGAAAAACTGTTTTTT. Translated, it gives CASSPRTGLREKLFF. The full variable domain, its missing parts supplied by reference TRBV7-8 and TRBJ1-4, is GAGVSQSPRYKVAKRGQDVALRCDPISGHVSLFWYQQALGQGPEFLTYFQNEAQLDKSGLPSDRFFAERPEGSVSTLKIQRTQQEDSAVYLCASSPRTGLREKLFFGSGTQLSVL.

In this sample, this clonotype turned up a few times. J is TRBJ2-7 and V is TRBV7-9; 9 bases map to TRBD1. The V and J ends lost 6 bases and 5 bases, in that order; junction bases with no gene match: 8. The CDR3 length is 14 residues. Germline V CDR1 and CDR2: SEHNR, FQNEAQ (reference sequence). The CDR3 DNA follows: TGTGCCAGCAGACCCGGGACAGGGTCCCACGAGCAGTACTTC. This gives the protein CASRPGTGSHEQYF.

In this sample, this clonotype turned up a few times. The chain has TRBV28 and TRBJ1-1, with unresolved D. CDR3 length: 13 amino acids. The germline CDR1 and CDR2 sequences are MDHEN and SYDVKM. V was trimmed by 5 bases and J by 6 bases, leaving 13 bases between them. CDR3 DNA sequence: TGTGCCAGCAGTCACCTAAAAGGGTCTGAAGCTTTCTTT. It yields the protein CASSHLKGSEAFF.

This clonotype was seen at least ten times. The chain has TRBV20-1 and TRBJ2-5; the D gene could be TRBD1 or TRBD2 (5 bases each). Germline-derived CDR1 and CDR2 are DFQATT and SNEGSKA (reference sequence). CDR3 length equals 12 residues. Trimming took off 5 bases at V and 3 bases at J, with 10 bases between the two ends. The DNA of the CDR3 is TGCAGTGCTGAGGGGTCTGAAGAGACCCAGTACTTC. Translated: CSAEGSEETQYF.

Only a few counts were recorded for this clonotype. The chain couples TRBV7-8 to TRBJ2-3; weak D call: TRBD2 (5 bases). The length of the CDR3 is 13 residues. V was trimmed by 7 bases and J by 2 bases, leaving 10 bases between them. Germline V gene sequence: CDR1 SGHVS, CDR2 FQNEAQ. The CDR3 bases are TGTGCCAGCAATCGGGGATTCACAGATACGCAGTATTTT. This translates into CASNRGFTDTQYF.